The clone carrying this T cell receptor beta chain was seen more than once but under ten times. The antigen is undetermined. The sample originates from a study of metastatic and nonmetastatic thyroid tumors. Study as a whole: A comparison of repertoires was made across blood and tumor or nodule tissue from malignant and benign thyroid patients.

Per the study methods: A papillary thyroid cancer distant-metastasis classifier was built from CDR3 differences across clinicopathological groups. TCRdb re-clonotyped the PCR reads through MiXCR. The V and J calls shown here were made by TCRdb, not taken from the authors' results. Of 25,000 to 35,000 clones listed, roughly 16% were seen once; the top ten hold approximately 4.5%. Study-wide results and limits: Reported TCR beta diversity, measured in blood and tumor, was significantly higher for malignant thyroid tumors than for benign nodules.

This CDR3 spans 15 amino acids. The ends lost 6 bases at V and 10 bases at J; junction bases unmatched: 9. Treatment of any kind had been given to no patient before thyroid surgery. What was sequenced was blood. The chain joins TRBV12-3 or TRBV12-4 to TRBJ1-6, with 10 bases identical to TRBD1. This sequence originates from a female donor with papillary thyroid cancer or a benign thyroid nodule (not recorded which). Some clones in this sample may be carry-over from other donors' samples. This chain's CDR3 is CASSPTGGLGSPLHF. For the CDR3, the DNA is TGTGCCAGCAGCCCGACAGGGGGCCTTGGCTCACCCCTCCACTTT.